This record covers a single TCR beta chain. The antigen is undetermined. Generated by immunoSEQ multiplex PCR, the TCRdb table keeps only in-frame clones and is missing some. The data contain roughly 72,000 clones, about 86% of them seen just once; the ten biggest clones take up 20% to 25%. This record comes from a study of T cells in localized non-small cell lung cancer. Trimming removed 2 bases at V and 4 bases at J, with 6 bases between. CDR3 length: 14 residues. Germline CDR1 SEHNR, CDR2 FQNEAQ (reference sequence). Regarding the study as a whole: T cell clonality was highest in uninvolved adjacent lung, above tumor. The tumor had only one region sequenced, so heterogeneity remains possible. Longer overall survival was seen with higher T cell density measured in blood. Median detection of top 100 tumor clones in adjacent lung was about 52 clones.

The source of this sequence is a male donor aged 60 or over with stage III squamous cell lung carcinoma. The chain recombines TRBV7-9 with TRBJ2-6; D uncertain. The specimen was peripheral blood, collected before any cancer treatment. The CDR3 here is CASSLNSGANVLTF. CDR3 coding DNA: TGTGCCAGCAGCTTAAATTCAGGGGCCAACGTCCTGACTTTC. The whole variable domain, filled in from reference TRBV7-9 and TRBJ2-6, reads DTGVSQNPRHKITKRGQNVTFRCDPISEHNRLYWYRQTLGQGPEFLTYFQNEAQLEKSRLLSDRFSAERPKGSFSTLEIQRTEQGDSAMYLCASSLNSGANVLTFGAGSRLTVL.